The 26 T cell receptor beta chains presented below share a single source sample, sequenced in a study of shared clonotypes between healthy human individuals. Clones were sequenced by immunoSEQ multiplex PCR, and TCRdb holds only the in-frame ones, with some missing. Of about 1.1 million clones listed, around three quarters are singletons. Source material: memory CD4+ T cells from PBMCs. Subset specified: CD45RA-negative fraction. Receptor source: a man between 18 and 29 years old in good health. Some clones in this sample may be carry-over from other donors' samples.

The chain has TRBV28 and TRBJ2-1, with 11 bases that match TRBD2. CDR3 length: 17 amino acids. The germline V gene encodes CDR1 MDHEN and CDR2 SYDVKM. V was clipped by 7 bases and J by 4 bases; unmatched bases: 12. Here the CDR3 reads CASIPTRLAGIYNEQFF. In DNA form, the CDR3 reads TGTGCCAGCATCCCTACTCGACTAGCGGGAATTTACAATGAGCAGTTCTTC.

The J gene is TRBJ2-2, the V gene TRBV5-6; 14 bases align to TRBD2. V lost 4 bases to trimming and J lost 8 bases; unmatched junction nucleotides: 7. Looked up from germline, CDR1 is SGHDT and CDR2 is YYEEEE. The length of the CDR3 is 16 residues. For the CDR3, the DNA is TGTGCCAGCAGCCCTCAGGGACTAGCGGGAGCGGGGGAGCTGTTTTTT. Translated: CASSPQGLAGAGELFF. Looking up the rest from reference TRBV5-6 and TRBJ2-2 gives the full variable domain: DAGVTQSPTHLIKTRGQQVTLRCSPKSGHDTVSWYQQALGQGPQFIFQYYEEEERQRGNFPDRFSGHQFPNYSSELNVNALLLGDSALYLCASSPQGLAGAGELFFGEGSRLTVL.

The chain couples TRBV7-8 to TRBJ2-3; D is unclear. The CDR3 contains 14 residues. Trimming shortened V by 7 bases and J by 4 bases, and 15 bases separated the two germline ends. Looked up from germline, CDR1 is SGHVS and CDR2 is FQNEAQ. CDR3 DNA: TGTGCCAGCACCTCAAGGCAGGCTTCAGATACGCAGTATTTT. It is translated as CASTSRQASDTQYF.

The rearrangement uses TRBV10-3 and TRBJ2-3, with D tentatively TRBD1 (5 bases). The V gene lost 6 bases and the J gene lost 2 bases, with 9 bases spanning the gap. The CDR3 extends over 13 amino acids. Per germline, CDR1 ENHRY and CDR2 SYGVKD. CDR3 in amino acids: CAIRGRATDTQYF. The CDR3 region has the DNA TGTGCCATCAGGGGCAGGGCCACAGATACGCAGTATTTT.

The chain uses TRBV7-3 and TRBJ2-5, with TRBD2 identical over 9 bases. This CDR3 is 17 amino acids long. Per germline, CDR1 SGHTA and CDR2 FQGTGA. With 4 bases clipped from V and 5 bases from J, the junction kept 14 bases outside the gene matches. The DNA of the CDR3 is TGTGCCAGCAGCTCGTGGGAGCCGGGACTAGCTGAGGAGACCCAGTACTTC. Residues: CASSSWEPGLAEETQYF.

This clone has a single count. V and J are TRBV6-5 and TRBJ2-5; D is tentatively TRBD1 or TRBD2 (6 bases each). The germline V gene has CDR1 MNHEY and CDR2 SVGAGI. The CDR3 loop spans 15 amino acids. Deletions cut 5 bases from V and 13 bases from J, with 26 bases between. In DNA, the CDR3 is TGTGCCAGCAGTCCCCTCGGGAGAATGAAAGGGGGGCTGTACTTC. It translates to CASSPLGRMKGGLYF.

In DNA, the CDR3 is TGTGCCAGCAGGACCCCCGGGATTCTGGACACTGAAGCTTTCTTT. Amino acids: CASRTPGILDTEAFF. The chain uses TRBV28 and TRBJ1-1; D is unresolved. Germline loops: CDR1 MDHEN, CDR2 SYDVKM. The CDR3 spans 15 residues. Trimming pared 6 bases from V and 3 bases from J, leaving 17 bases between.

V and J are TRBV9 and TRBJ2-7; 13 nucleotides match TRBD2. The length of the CDR3 is 17 residues. J was trimmed by 6 bases and V by 2 bases; bases with no gene match: 11. Germline CDR1 is SGDLS and CDR2 is YYNGEE. The CDR3, as DNA: TGTGCCAGCAGCGTTTCCTCCGGGACTAGCGGGGTCCTCGAGCAGTACTTC. Translating it yields CASSVSSGTSGVLEQYF.

V gene TRBV6-1 combines with J gene TRBJ2-7; D gene unclear. The germline V and J ends were trimmed by 9 bases and 1 base, with 19 bases remaining between them. Germline V gives CDR1 MNHNS, CDR2 SASEGT. CDR3 length: 15 amino acids. The CDR3 is CASSYEQTESYEQYF. In DNA form, the CDR3 reads TGTGCCAGTTCCTACGAGCAGACGGAGTCCTACGAGCAGTACTTC.

The chain employs TRBV2 and TRBJ2-7; a weak D match, TRBD2 (6 bases). The ends were cut back, 6 bases at V and 2 bases at J, with 20 bases in the middle. The CDR3 contains 16 residues. The germline V gene has CDR1 SNHLY and CDR2 FYNNEI. The CDR3 DNA reads as TGTGCCAGCAGCCCCTTTGGAGCGGGCACCACCTACGAGCAGTACTTC. It translates to CASSPFGAGTTYEQYF.

This sequence joins TRBV27 and TRBJ1-6; a possible D gene is TRBD1 (6 bases). The CDR3 spans 14 residues. CDR1 and CDR2 from the germline V gene are MNHEY and SMNVEV (reference sequence). The ends were cut back, 6 bases at V and 4 bases at J, with 10 bases in the middle. DNA of the CDR3: TGTGCCAGCAGGGACAGCCGATATAATTCACCCCTCCACTTT. This encodes CASRDSRYNSPLHF.

The CDR3 sequence: CASSRGLAGTDYNEQFF. CDR3 nucleotides: TGTGCCAGCAGCCGCGGACTAGCGGGAACCGACTACAATGAGCAGTTCTTC. The rearrangement links TRBV4-2 to TRBJ2-1, with 12 bases identical to TRBD2. The V segment lost 4 bases and the J segment 3 bases; nucleotides outside the gene matches: 7. There are 17 residues in the CDR3. Per the germline V gene, CDR1 is LGHNA and CDR2 is YNFKEQ.

As to this clone: Other DNA sequences in this sample translate to the same CDR3. The rearrangement joins TRBV5-1 to TRBJ1-2, with D perhaps TRBD1 (5 bases). The V and J ends lost 0 bases and 3 bases respectively, with 12 bases between them. CDR1 SGHRS and CDR2 YFSETQ come from the germline V gene. CDR3 size: 15 residues. CDR3 bases: TGCGCCAGCAGCTTGGCAAGGGGCGAAGACTATGGCTACACCTTC. It encodes CASSLARGEDYGYTF.

The chain carries TRBV18 and TRBJ1-2, with a weak D call TRBD1 (5 bases). The germline CDR1 and CDR2 sequences are KGHSH and LQKENI. V gave up 3 bases and J gave up 8 bases, with 13 bases separating them. CDR3 length: 13 amino acids. CDR3 sequence reads: CASSPTPQEGYTF. The CDR3 nucleotides read TGTGCCAGCTCACCTACCCCACAGGAGGGCTACACCTTC. Using reference TRBV18 and TRBJ1-2 for the parts outside the CDR3, the full variable domain is NAGVMQNPRHLVRRRGQEARLRCSPMKGHSHVYWYRQLPEEGLKFMVYLQKENIIDESGMPKERFSAEFPKEGPSILRIQQVVRGDSAAYFCASSPTPQEGYTFGSGTRLTVV.

This chain connects TRBV6-5 to TRBJ1-4, with D possibly matching TRBD1 (5 bases). From germline, CDR1 is MNHEY and CDR2 SVGAGI. The CDR3 has 14 residues. V lost 7 bases, J lost 7 bases, and 16 bases lay in between. The CDR3 nucleotides are TGTGCCAGCAACCCCGGGGGAGGTGGTGAAAAACTGTTTTTT. It codes for CASNPGGGGEKLFF.

The chain combines TRBV6-6 with TRBJ2-7; 11 nucleotides match TRBD2. There are 15 residues in the CDR3. Germline CDR1 is MNHNY and CDR2 is SVGAGI (reference sequence). Trimming removed 7 bases from V and 2 bases from J; junction bases left unmatched: 7. The CDR3 nucleotides are TGTGCCAGCACTCATTCGACTAGCGGGACCTACGAGCAGTACTTC. It codes for CASTHSTSGTYEQYF.

The rearrangement links TRBV5-6 to TRBJ2-1, with D possibly TRBD2 on 5 matching bases. Germline CDR1 and CDR2: SGHDT and YYEEEE. The V end was cut by 2 bases, the J end by 4 bases, with 13 bases between. CDR3 length equals 15 residues. CDR3 nucleotide sequence: TGTGCCAGCAGCTTTTCGGTAGCGCAGTACAATGAGCAGTTCTTC. Amino acid sequence: CASSFSVAQYNEQFF.

This clone was observed at least ten times. This chain joins TRBV4-1 and TRBJ2-7; D could derive from TRBD1 or TRBD2 (5 bases each). Germline CDR1 reads MGHRA; CDR2 reads YSYEKL. Trimming left V 4 bases short and J 7 bases short, with 17 bases between. This CDR3 has 14 residues. The DNA for the CDR3 is TGCGCCAGCAGCCCGGGACCAGCTCGGCGGGAGCAGTACTTC. The encoded protein is CASSPGPARREQYF.

The chain combines TRBV2 with TRBJ1-4; maybe TRBD1 (6 bases). CDR1 is SNHLY and CDR2 is FYNNEI in the germline V gene. This CDR3 contains 13 residues. The ends were cut back, 6 bases at V and 12 bases at J, with 17 bases in the middle. The CDR3 nucleotides read TGTGCCAGCAGGGACAGTGAGTGGGACGAACTGTTTTTT. It yields the protein CASRDSEWDELFF.

The V call is TRBV6-1, the J call TRBJ2-1; D uncertain. The CDR3 runs 12 residues. Trimming left V 5 bases short and J 9 bases short, with 11 bases between. From germline, CDR1 is MNHNS and CDR2 SASEGT. CDR3 DNA sequence: TGTGCCAGCAGTCCGGGTATAGGTGAGCAGTTCTTC. Translating it yields CASSPGIGEQFF.

This clone was counted a single time. The gene calls are TRBV29-1 and TRBJ2-3, with 10 positions matching TRBD2. Germline V CDR1 and CDR2: SQVTM, ANQGSEA. The ends lost 6 bases at V and 2 bases at J; junction bases unmatched: 8. The CDR3 has 15 residues. DNA of the CDR3: TGCAGCGTCCTTCTAGCGGGAGCTACCACAGATACGCAGTATTTT. Amino acids: CSVLLAGATTDTQYF.

The V and J genes are TRBV13 and TRBJ2-1; TRBD2 matches 10 bases. V lost 5 bases and J lost 2; bases outside the gene matches: 3. The CDR3 spans 15 residues. Germline-derived CDR1 and CDR2 are PRHDT and FYEKMQ (reference sequence). This CDR3 reads CASSLSGRTYNEQFF. The DNA for the CDR3 is TGTGCCAGCAGCCTTAGCGGGAGGACCTACAATGAGCAGTTCTTC.

In its sample, this clone was seen many times. V gene TRBV11-2 combines with J gene TRBJ2-1; TRBD2 matches at 7 bases. CDR3 length: 16 residues. Germline V lookup: CDR1 SGHAT, CDR2 FQNNGV. V shed 6 bases and J 0 bases; nucleotides not matched to a gene: 8. DNA for the CDR3: TGTGCCAGCAGACCGCAGCGGGGATTCTCCTACAATGAGCAGTTCTTC. Encoded protein: CASRPQRGFSYNEQFF.

This clone appeared many times. The same CDR3 also results from other DNA sequences found in this sample. The rearrangement links TRBV5-1 to TRBJ2-3; 11 bases agree with TRBD2. Trimming at V came to 0 bases and at J to 2 bases, leaving 2 bases not matched to a gene. CDR3 length: 16 amino acids. Germline V CDR1 and CDR2: SGHRS, YFSETQ. The CDR3 loop reads CASSLGLAGTTDTQYF. The CDR3 region has the DNA TGCGCCAGCAGCTTGGGACTAGCGGGGACCACAGATACGCAGTATTTT. Variable domain in full (rest from reference TRBV5-1 and TRBJ2-3): KAGVTQTPRYLIKTRGQQVTLSCSPISGHRSVSWYQQTPGQGLQFLFEYFSETQRNKGNFPGRFSGRQFSNSRSEMNVSTLELGDSALYLCASSLGLAGTTDTQYFGPGTRLTVL.

This clone has at least ten counts. This sequence joins TRBV19 and TRBJ2-3; D possibly corresponds to TRBD2 (6 bases). V dropped 6 bases and J dropped 0 bases, with 10 bases sitting between them. This CDR3 is 14 amino acids long. Germline CDR1 reads LNHDA; CDR2 reads SQIVND (reference sequence). The CDR3 nucleotides read TGTGCCAGTAGGGTCCGGGGGAGCACAGATACGCAGTATTTT. Amino acids: CASRVRGSTDTQYF.

This clone was picked up many times. The chain has TRBV9 and TRBJ2-7, with 7 bases identical to TRBD2. Losses at the gene ends were 0 bases for V and 3 bases for J; bases not matched to a gene: 9. The germline V gene has CDR1 SGDLS and CDR2 YYNGEE. The CDR3 has 16 residues. The DNA of the CDR3 is TGTGCCAGCAGCGTAGATTCCGGACTAGGTTACTACGAGCAGTACTTC. This codes for CASSVDSGLGYYEQYF.